This TCR beta chain was recorded in a study of a mutant IDH1 vaccine in newly diagnosed glioma. Turning to the study itself: Treated patients comprised 62.5% males and roughly 40% females, mean age roughly 44 years. Antecedent treatment encompassed radiotherapy, temozolomide, or their combination; the majority received both.

To note about this clone: Antigen unknown. The same CDR3 is also encoded by other DNA sequences in this sample.

The sample's time point: week 11, during vaccination. Vaccination used 300 ug of mutant IDH1 20-mer peptide per dose, with topical imiquimod. Assay used: immunoSEQ multiplex PCR; TCRdb lists only in-frame clones, some missing. The table has around 100,000 clones, 85% to 90% seen once; the top ten hold roughly 0.62%. The ends lost 8 bases at V and 8 bases at J; junction bases unmatched: 12. The CDR3 contains 14 residues. Looked up from germline, CDR1 is SGDLS and CDR2 is YYNGEE. Source: PBMCs, taken from a glioma patient whose treatment included an IDH1 peptide vaccine. V gene TRBV9 combines with J gene TRBJ2-1; 8 positions match TRBD1. This clonotype was sampled from a woman aged 50 to 65 with glioma. The CDR3 loop reads CASSSRQGLDEQFF. The CDR3 DNA follows: TGTGCCAGTAGCTCTCGACAGGGGCTGGATGAGCAGTTCTTC.